One sample yielded the 10 T cell receptor beta chains listed below, sequenced in a study of T-cell reconstitution after alpha-beta-depleted transplantation in children. Using unique molecular identifiers, the investigators prepared the TCRbeta library. TCRdb reprocessed the PCR reads via MiXCR and lists one record per CDR3 protein. The repertoire holds 130,000 to 150,000 distinct CDR3 sequences, 7.5% to 9% seen once, with 15% to 20% in the top ten. The sample consisted of PBMCs, mostly from graft donor cells, taken 180 days after TCRalphabeta/CD19-depleted stem cell transplant. Receptors originate from a female patient between 2 and 10 years old who had a stem cell transplant for congenital amegakaryocytic thrombocytopenia, so the T cells may come from the graft donor.

Ten or more counts support this clonotype. The V call is TRBV5-1, the J call TRBJ2-3; 7 bases are shared with TRBD1. Germline loops: CDR1 SGHRS, CDR2 YFSETQ. There are 14 residues in the CDR3. V trimming: 2 bases; J trimming: 5 bases; junction bases outside the gene matches: 5. CDR3 amino acids: CASSLTGVGDTQYF. The CDR3 nucleotides are TGCGCCAGCAGCTTAACAGGGGTGGGAGATACGCAGTATTTT.

This clonotype was counted at least ten times. The V gene is TRBV28, the J gene TRBJ1-4; 8 bases line up with TRBD1. This CDR3 has 15 amino acids. In germline, CDR1 is MDHEN, CDR2 SYDVKM. V dropped 5 bases and J dropped 8; count of bases not matched to a gene: 10. DNA for the CDR3: TGTGCCAGCAGTGTCAGGGGGCAGGGTTGGGAAAAACTGTTTTTT. Translated, it gives CASSVRGQGWEKLFF.

This clonotype occurred many times. DNA of the CDR3: TGCAGCGTTGGGGGGACAGCCTACGAGCAGTACTTC. Protein: CSVGGTAYEQYF. V and J are TRBV29-1 and TRBJ2-7, with 7 bases fitting TRBD1. The ends lost 4 bases at V and 2 bases at J; junction bases unmatched: 2. The CDR3 has 12 amino acids. Germline V gives CDR1 SQVTM, CDR2 ANQGSEA.

In this sample, this clonotype turned up many times. The chain combines TRBV2 with TRBJ2-1; D not resolved. The CDR3 loop spans 12 amino acids. Per the germline V gene, CDR1 is SNHLY and CDR2 is FYNNEI. Trimming stripped 6 bases from V and 7 bases from J, with 10 bases between. CDR3: CASRQSPNEQFF. CDR3 coding DNA: TGTGCCAGCAGGCAAAGTCCGAATGAGCAGTTCTTC. Filled out from reference TRBV2 and TRBJ2-1, the complete variable domain reads EPEVTQTPSHQVTQMGQEVILRCVPISNHLYFYWYRQILGQKVEFLVSFYNNEISEKSEIFDDQFSVERPDGSNFTLKIRSTKLEDSAMYFCASRQSPNEQFFGPGTRLTVL.

This clonotype showed up many times. V and J are TRBV10-3 and TRBJ2-2; TRBD1 aligns across 11 bases. CDR1 is ENHRY, CDR2 SYGVKD, per germline. The CDR3 runs 14 residues. Trimming cost V 7 bases and J 3 bases; bases outside gene matches: 1. The CDR3 loop reads CAIKGQGDTGELFF. In DNA form, the CDR3 reads TGTGCCATCAAGGGACAGGGGGACACCGGGGAGCTGTTTTTT.

V and J are TRBV20-1 and TRBJ2-6; 9 positions agree with TRBD1. The ends lost 6 bases at V and 0 bases at J; junction bases unmatched: 6. CDR1 and CDR2 from the germline V gene are DFQATT and SNEGSKA (reference sequence). This CDR3 spans 16 amino acids. The CDR3, as DNA: TGCAGTGCCACGGACAGGGGTACCTCTGGGGCCAACGTCCTGACTTTC. Translated, it gives CSATDRGTSGANVLTF.

This clonotype was seen a handful of times. V is TRBV5-6 and J is TRBJ2-1; 10 bases align to TRBD2. Germline CDR1 reads SGHDT; CDR2 reads YYEEEE. V gave up 6 bases and J gave up 2 bases; unmatched junction bases: 5. The CDR3 runs to 15 residues. For the CDR3, the DNA is TGTGCCAGCAACGAGGGACTAGCGACCTACAATGAGCAGTTCTTC. It specifies CASNEGLATYNEQFF.

This clonotype was detected a few times. The V call is TRBV29-1, the J call TRBJ2-1; D may be TRBD1 (6 bases). Germline CDR1 SQVTM, CDR2 ANQGSEA. The CDR3 is 11 residues long. Between the trimmed V and J ends, which lost 8 bases and 15 bases, there was a span of 20 bases. The CDR3 loop reads CSIKGGQKLFF. The CDR3 DNA is TGCAGCATAAAAGGGGGACAAAAGTTGTTCTTC.

This clonotype was seen many times. The V and J genes are TRBV6-2 or TRBV6-3 and TRBJ2-1, with unresolved D. The CDR3 consists of 11 residues. Per germline, CDR1 MNHEY and CDR2 SVGEGT. Trimming removed 6 bases at V and 5 bases at J, with 5 bases between. CDR3 region: CASRLNNEQFF. The CDR3 DNA reads TGTGCCAGCAGGCTTAACAATGAGCAGTTCTTC.

This clonotype has ten or more counts. The chain combines TRBV27 with TRBJ2-3; a weak D match, TRBD2 (6 bases). The CDR3 is 15 amino acids. Germline V gives CDR1 MNHEY, CDR2 SMNVEV (reference sequence). Trimming cost V 5 bases and J 1 base, with 13 bases left between them. For the CDR3, the DNA is TGTGCCAGCAGTCACAGGAGGGGAGGCACAGATACGCAGTATTTT. Its translation is CASSHRRGGTDTQYF.